Given below is one T cell receptor beta chain in context. The V end lost 1 base, the J end lost 5 bases, and 11 bases lay between the germline ends. The germline CDR1 and CDR2 sequences are SGHTA and FQGNSA. The CDR3 is 14 residues long. This specimen comes from a study of T cells in Graves' hyperthyroidism and ophthalmopathy. Researchers took RNA transcripts and amplified the TCR beta CDR3 regions from them. HTBI primers drove first-round RT-PCR of the TCR CDR3. TCRdb reanalysed the multiplex PCR reads using MiXCR and keeps one entry per CDR3 protein. The repertoire has 550,000 to 700,000 distinct CDR3 sequences, about half of them found once; the top ten carry around 20%.

The sequenced material came from peripheral blood or thyroid tissue (not recorded which). This receptor was identified in an adult woman with Graves' disease, either hyperthyroidism or ophthalmopathy (not recorded which). The chain carries TRBV7-2 and TRBJ2-5; D not resolved. CDR3 nucleotide sequence: TGTGCCAGCAGCTTAGTGGTAGGAGATGAGACCCAGTACTTC. This codes for CASSLVVGDETQYF.